These 28 T cell receptor beta chains share one sample of origin, sequenced in a study of blood T cell repertoires in COVID-19. Produced via immunoSEQ multiplex PCR; TCRdb's table is partial and in-frame only. This repertoire shows around 300,000 clones, about 90% found once; its top ten account for approximately 2%. The sequenced sample consisted of PBMCs or T cells enriched from blood (not recorded which). The receptor source for this set is an older woman who had recovered from COVID-19.

The rearrangement joins TRBV5-1 to TRBJ2-3; 8 nucleotides align to TRBD2. Germline V gene sequence: CDR1 SGHRS, CDR2 YFSETQ. The CDR3 is 15 amino acids. The V gene end was trimmed by 4 bases and the J gene end by 4 bases; junction bases not matched to a gene: 8. This CDR3 reads CASSRRGGLSDTQYF. CDR3 coding DNA: TGCGCCAGCAGCCGACGGGGGGGCCTATCAGATACGCAGTATTTT.

This clone was picked up a small number of times. The gene calls are TRBV28 and TRBJ1-2, with D possibly TRBD1 on 6 matching bases. V shed 3 bases and J shed 1 base, with 9 bases lying between them. Germline CDR1 reads MDHEN; CDR2 reads SYDVKM. CDR3 size: 14 residues. The CDR3 reads CASSFGQSNYGYTF. DNA of the CDR3: TGTGCCAGCAGTTTTGGACAGAGTAACTATGGCTACACCTTC.

The V call is TRBV5-8, the J call TRBJ1-1; D is perhaps TRBD1 (5 bases). The CDR3 loop spans 14 amino acids. Germline assignment: CDR1 SGHTS and CDR2 YDEGEE. Trimming took off 5 bases at V and 1 base at J, with 12 bases between the two ends. CDR3: CASRTGGPNTEAFF. In DNA, the CDR3 is TGTGCCAGCAGGACGGGGGGACCGAACACTGAAGCTTTCTTT. Combining the CDR3 with reference TRBV5-8 and TRBJ1-1 gives the whole variable domain EAGVTQSPTHLIKTRGQQATLRCSPISGHTSVYWYQQALGLGLQFLLWYDEGEERNRGNFPPRFSGRQFPNYSSELNVNALELEDSALYLCASRTGGPNTEAFFGQGTRLTVV.

The chain joins TRBV5-1 to TRBJ2-1; 10 bases are a match to TRBD2. Germline CDR1 reads SGHRS; CDR2 reads YFSETQ. The CDR3 is 15 residues long. V gave up 0 bases and J gave up 8 bases; unmatched junction bases: 5. The CDR3 DNA is TGCGCCAGCAGCTTGGGAGCGGGAGGGTACGATGAGCAGTTCTTC. It specifies CASSLGAGGYDEQFF.

This chain links TRBV7-9 with TRBJ1-2; 9 bases are shared with TRBD1. The length of the CDR3 is 18 residues. Germline V gene lookup returns CDR1 SEHNR and CDR2 FQNEAQ (reference sequence). With 5 bases clipped from V and 0 bases from J, the junction kept 13 bases outside the gene matches. In nucleotides, the CDR3 is TGTGCCAGCAGCGTCCTGCCGGGACAGGGCCCATCTAACTATGGCTACACCTTC. Translation: CASSVLPGQGPSNYGYTF.

The chain couples TRBV10-1 to TRBJ1-4, with TRBD1 identical over 8 bases. V lost 6 bases to trimming and J lost 8 bases; unmatched junction nucleotides: 11. CDR1 and CDR2 from the germline V gene are WNHNN and SYGVQD (reference sequence). The CDR3 extends over 15 amino acids. CDR3 nucleotide sequence: TGCGCCAGCAGCGATCGACAGGGGAACGAAGAAAAACTGTTTTTT. It is translated as CASSDRQGNEEKLFF.

This clone was recorded once. This chain joins TRBV7-3 and TRBJ1-5, with 7 bases fitting TRBD1. The V gene's germline CDR1 is SGHTA and CDR2 FQGTGA. The CDR3 is 13 residues long. With 5 bases clipped from V and 4 bases from J, the junction kept 2 bases outside the gene matches. This CDR3 is CASSMTGNQPQHF. The CDR3 DNA follows: TGTGCCAGCAGCATGACAGGGAATCAGCCCCAGCATTTT. Together with reference TRBV7-3 and TRBJ1-5, the CDR3 gives the full variable domain: GAGVSQTPSNKVTEKGKYVELRCDPISGHTALYWYRQSLGQGPEFLIYFQGTGAADDSGLPNDRFFAVRPEGSVSTLKIQRTERGDSAVYLCASSMTGNQPQHFGDGTRLSIL.

This chain connects TRBV7-9 to TRBJ2-3; tentatively, D is TRBD2 (8 bases). There are 16 residues in the CDR3. V lost 7 bases and J 2 bases, leaving 19 bases between the germline ends. CDR1 is SEHNR, CDR2 FQNEAQ, per germline (reference sequence). Here the CDR3 reads CASTPGGGLDTDTQYF. Written as DNA, the CDR3 is TGTGCCAGCACCCCAGGGGGGGGACTAGACACAGATACGCAGTATTTT.

V is TRBV7-2 and J is TRBJ1-5; no reliable D call. V was cut by 3 bases and J by 4 bases, with 4 bases left in between. In germline, CDR1 is SGHTA, CDR2 FQGNSA. CDR3 length: 12 residues. CDR3 sequence: CASSFRNQPQHF. Here the CDR3 DNA reads TGTGCCAGCAGCTTTCGGAATCAGCCCCAGCATTTT.

About this clone itself: A much larger clone lies one base from this, so it may be a read error. The gene calls are TRBV27 and TRBJ1-6; 8 nucleotides align to TRBD1. The CDR3 covers 13 residues. Per germline, CDR1 MNHEY and CDR2 SMNVEV (reference sequence). V was pared by 8 bases and J by 4 bases, with 1 base of the junction left unmatched. The CDR3 bases are TGTGCCAGCGGGGACAGGTATAATTCACCCCTCCACTTT. It codes for CASGDRYNSPLHF.

The count of this clone is one. The chain joins TRBV5-1 to TRBJ2-6; D is perhaps TRBD2 (5 bases). Germline CDR1 reads SGHRS; CDR2 reads YFSETQ. The ends were cut back, 4 bases at V and 0 bases at J, with 11 bases in the middle. The CDR3 sequence is 16 residues long. The CDR3 DNA sequence: TGCGCCAGCAGCCGAACGGGGAGCTCTGGGGCCAACGTCCTGACTTTC. It translates to CASSRTGSSGANVLTF.

The chain employs TRBV7-8 and TRBJ2-7; TRBD1 might be the D (6 bases). Between the trimmed V and J ends, which lost 5 bases and 3 bases, there was a span of 17 bases. CDR1 and CDR2 from the germline V gene are SGHVS and FQNEAQ. This CDR3 region has 15 residues. Here the CDR3 DNA reads TGTGCCAGCAGCCCGAAGGCAGGGGTTATCTACGAGCAGTACTTC. Encoded protein: CASSPKAGVIYEQYF.

The chain joins TRBV6-1 to TRBJ2-7, with 7 bases identical to TRBD2. V lost 0 bases and J lost 3; bases outside the gene matches: 14. This CDR3 is 18 amino acids long. Germline assignment: CDR1 MNHNS and CDR2 SASEGT. CDR3 protein: CASSEAPLVGGGYYEQYF. The CDR3 nucleotides are TGTGCCAGCAGTGAAGCCCCCTTAGTCGGCGGGGGATACTACGAGCAGTACTTC.

The chain is built from TRBV2 and TRBJ2-7; tentative D call: TRBD1 (5 bases). Trimming removed 6 bases from V and 3 bases from J, with 9 bases in between. This CDR3 has 12 residues. Per the germline V gene, CDR1 is SNHLY and CDR2 is FYNNEI. CDR3 DNA sequence: TGTGCCAGCAGGGTCAGGGTCTACGAGCAGTACTTC. It is translated as CASRVRVYEQYF.

This clone was seen only a few times. J is TRBJ1-6 and V is TRBV30; TRBD1 aligns across 7 bases. The germline CDR1 and CDR2 sequences are GTSNPN and SVGIG (reference sequence). This CDR3 spans 12 amino acids. V dropped 7 bases and J dropped 10; count of bases not matched to a gene: 7. The CDR3 protein is CASGQSRSPLHF. CDR3 in DNA: TGTGCCTCGGGACAGTCTAGATCACCCCTCCACTTT. Combining the CDR3 with reference TRBV30 and TRBJ1-6 gives the whole variable domain SQTIHQWPATLVQPVGSPLSLECTVEGTSNPNLYWYRQAAGRGLQLLFYSVGIGQISSEVPQNLSASRPQDRQFILSSKKLLLSDSGFYLCASGQSRSPLHFGNGTRLTVT.

J is TRBJ2-2 and V is TRBV19; weak D call: TRBD2 (5 bases). Between the trimmed V and J ends, which lost 1 base and 4 bases, there was a span of 10 bases. The germline CDR1 and CDR2 sequences are LNHDA and SQIVND (reference sequence). The length of the CDR3 is 15 residues. The CDR3 coding sequence is TGTGCCAGTAGTATAGGAGGGCCTGCCACCGGGGAGCTGTTTTTT. It encodes CASSIGGPATGELFF. The whole variable domain, remainder taken from reference TRBV19 and TRBJ2-2, is DGGITQSPKYLFRKEGQNVTLSCEQNLNHDAMYWYRQDPGQGLRLIYYSQIVNDFQKGDIAEGYSVSREKKESFPLTVTSAQKNPTAFYLCASSIGGPATGELFFGEGSRLTVL.

As to this clone: In the same sample, other DNA sequences code for this CDR3. The rearrangement joins TRBV9 to TRBJ2-3; D ambiguous. CDR1 and CDR2 (germline): SGDLS, YYNGEE. The germline V and J ends were trimmed by 1 base and 6 bases, with 6 bases remaining between them. There are 12 residues in the CDR3. The CDR3, as DNA: TGTGCCAGCAGCGTATCTAGTGATACGCAGTATTTT. Protein sequence: CASSVSSDTQYF.

The J gene is TRBJ1-6, the V gene TRBV7-9, with 9 bases fitting TRBD1. CDR1 is SEHNR, CDR2 FQNEAQ, per germline (reference sequence). Unmatched junction bases numbered 5, after V lost 5 bases and J lost 6 bases. The CDR3 runs to 15 residues. The CDR3 DNA reads TGTGCCAGCAGCCAAGGGGACAGGGTTAATTCACCCCTCCACTTT. It yields the protein CASSQGDRVNSPLHF.

This chain uses TRBV5-6 with TRBJ2-7, with D possibly matching TRBD1 (6 bases). Germline loops: CDR1 SGHDT, CDR2 YYEEEE. The CDR3 runs to 13 residues. The ends were cut back, 1 base at V and 4 bases at J, with 9 bases in the middle. DNA of the CDR3: TGTGCCAGCAGCTTGACGGACAGATACGAGCAGTACTTC. Its protein is CASSLTDRYEQYF. Supplemented by reference TRBV5-6 and TRBJ2-7, the full variable domain reads DAGVTQSPTHLIKTRGQQVTLRCSPKSGHDTVSWYQQALGQGPQFIFQYYEEEERQRGNFPDRFSGHQFPNYSSELNVNALLLGDSALYLCASSLTDRYEQYFGPGTRLTVT.

V and J are TRBV4-1 and TRBJ1-6; D unclear. This CDR3 is 16 amino acids long. The germline V and J ends were trimmed by 1 base and 5 bases, with 12 bases remaining between them. Germline lookup yields CDR1 MGHRA and CDR2 YSYEKL. CDR3 sequence reads: CASSQGSRVDNSPLHF. The CDR3 DNA reads TGCGCCAGCAGCCAAGGGTCACGAGTAGATAATTCACCCCTCCACTTT.

The chain is built from TRBV5-4 and TRBJ2-1; TRBD1 might be the D (5 bases). V lost 0 bases, J lost 7 bases, and 8 bases lay in between. The CDR3 is made up of 13 amino acids. CDR1 is SGHNT, CDR2 YYREEE, per germline (reference sequence). DNA for the CDR3: TGTGCCAGCAGCTTGGACAGGAATAATGAGCAGTTCTTC. This sequence encodes CASSLDRNNEQFF.

This clone was recorded many times. The genes are TRBV6-2 or TRBV6-3 and TRBJ2-2; D is ambiguous. V was clipped by 0 bases and J by 10 bases, with 6 bases between them. Germline V gene lookup returns CDR1 MNHEY and CDR2 SVGEGT. The CDR3 runs to 12 residues. The CDR3 is CASSYSPQELFF. In DNA, the CDR3 is TGTGCCAGCAGTTACTCTCCACAGGAGCTGTTTTTT.

This clone was picked up a small number of times. The chain has TRBV19 and TRBJ1-5; TRBD1 might be the D (6 bases). The CDR3 covers 13 residues. CDR1 is LNHDA, CDR2 SQIVND, per germline (reference sequence). Trimming cost V 4 bases and J 6 bases, with 10 bases left between them. CDR3 sequence: CASSRAQGQPQHF. The CDR3, as DNA: TGTGCCAGTAGTAGGGCACAGGGTCAGCCCCAGCATTTT. Looking up the rest from reference TRBV19 and TRBJ1-5 gives the full variable domain: DGGITQSPKYLFRKEGQNVTLSCEQNLNHDAMYWYRQDPGQGLRLIYYSQIVNDFQKGDIAEGYSVSREKKESFPLTVTSAQKNPTAFYLCASSRAQGQPQHFGDGTRLSIL.

The V and J genes are TRBV5-1 and TRBJ2-2; 9 nucleotides match TRBD1. CDR3 length: 16 amino acids. Germline V CDR1 and CDR2: SGHRS, YFSETQ. Losses at the gene ends were 2 bases for V and 1 base for J; bases not matched to a gene: 3. Written as DNA, the CDR3 is TGCGCCAGCAGCTTAGGGACAGGGCTGAACACCGGGGAGCTGTTTTTT. Protein sequence: CASSLGTGLNTGELFF.

The CDR3 DNA reads TGCGCCAGCAGCTTGGATCCAGCGGGGGGGACTGAGACCCAGTACTTC. This gives the protein CASSLDPAGGTETQYF. This chain connects TRBV5-1 to TRBJ2-5, with 10 bases lining up with TRBD2. Germline values: CDR1 SGHRS, CDR2 YFSETQ. The CDR3 is 16 amino acids. V dropped 0 bases and J dropped 5; count of bases not matched to a gene: 7.

The rearrangement joins TRBV10-1 to TRBJ1-6; the D gene is possibly TRBD1 (5 bases). This CDR3 spans 14 amino acids. With 4 bases removed from V and 7 bases from J, the gap between germline ends came to 11 bases. CDR1 and CDR2 (germline): WNHNN, SYGVQD (reference sequence). DNA of the CDR3: TGCGCCAGCAGTGTTGGCAGGGTGAATTCACCCCTCCACTTT. Amino acids: CASSVGRVNSPLHF.

CDR3 nucleotide sequence: TGTGCCAGCAGTTCTCCCACCGGGGAGCTGTTTTTT. Translating it yields CASSSPTGELFF. The chain carries TRBV12-3 or TRBV12-4 and TRBJ2-2; D remains unclear. The CDR3 runs to 12 residues. V lost 4 bases and J 4 bases, leaving 4 bases between the germline ends.

A single count supports this clone. V is TRBV19 and J is TRBJ1-3; the D gene is possibly TRBD1 (6 bases). The CDR3 contains 16 residues. Germline V gene sequence: CDR1 LNHDA, CDR2 SQIVND (reference sequence). The ends were cut back, 4 bases at V and 0 bases at J, with 13 bases in the middle. For the CDR3, the DNA is TGTGCCAGTAGTAGACAGGTGTCGGTCTCTGGAAACACCATATATTTT. Translation gives CASSRQVSVSGNTIYF.